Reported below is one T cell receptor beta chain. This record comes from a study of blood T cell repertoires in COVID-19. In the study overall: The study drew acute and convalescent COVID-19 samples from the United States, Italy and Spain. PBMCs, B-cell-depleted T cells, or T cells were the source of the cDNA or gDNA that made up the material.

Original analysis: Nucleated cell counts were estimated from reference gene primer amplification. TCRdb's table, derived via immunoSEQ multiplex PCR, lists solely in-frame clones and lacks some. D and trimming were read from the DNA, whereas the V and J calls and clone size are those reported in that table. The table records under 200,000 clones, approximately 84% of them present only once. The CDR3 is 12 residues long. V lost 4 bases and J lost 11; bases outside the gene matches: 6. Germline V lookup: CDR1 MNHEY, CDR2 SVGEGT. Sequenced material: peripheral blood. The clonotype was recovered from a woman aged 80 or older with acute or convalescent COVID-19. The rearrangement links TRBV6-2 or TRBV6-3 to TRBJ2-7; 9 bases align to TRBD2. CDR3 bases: TGTGCCAGCAGTTTTATCGGACTAGCGAAGTACTTC. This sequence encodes CASSFIGLAKYF.